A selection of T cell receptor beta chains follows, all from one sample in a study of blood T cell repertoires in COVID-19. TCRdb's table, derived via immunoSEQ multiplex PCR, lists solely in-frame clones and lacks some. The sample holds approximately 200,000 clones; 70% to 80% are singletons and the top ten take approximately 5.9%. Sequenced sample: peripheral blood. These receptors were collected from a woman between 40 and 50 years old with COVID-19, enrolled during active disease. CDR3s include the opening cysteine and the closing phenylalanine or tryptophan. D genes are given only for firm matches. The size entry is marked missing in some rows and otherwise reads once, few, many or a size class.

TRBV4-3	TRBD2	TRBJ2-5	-	CASSQDLAGGRGAYQETQYF	TGCGCCAGCAGCCAAGATCTCGCCGGAGGGCGGGGGGCCTACCAAGAGACCCAGTACTTC
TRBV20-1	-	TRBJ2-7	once	CSATGTYEQYF	TGCAGTGCTACAGGGACCTACGAGCAGTACTTC
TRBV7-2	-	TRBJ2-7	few	CASSQDTGEQYF	TGTGCCAGCAGCCAAGATACGGGCGAGCAGTACTTC
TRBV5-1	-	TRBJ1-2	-	CASSLSAGKGYGYTF	TGCGCCAGCAGCTTGTCTGCAGGGAAAGGGTATGGCTACACCTTC
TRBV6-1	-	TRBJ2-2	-	CASSEFRAGTGELFF	TGTGCCAGCAGTGAATTCAGGGCAGGCACCGGGGAGCTGTTTTTT
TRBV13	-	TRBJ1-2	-	CAIHDRHYGYTF	TGTGCCATCCATGACAGACACTATGGCTACACCTTC
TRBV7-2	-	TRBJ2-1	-	CASSSDRGSYNEQFF	TGTGCCAGCAGTTCTGATAGGGGCTCCTACAATGAGCAGTTCTTC
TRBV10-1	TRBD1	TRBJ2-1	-	CASSPMGTGERRPSDRKDNEQFF	TGCGCCAGCAGCCCCATGGGGACAGGGGAGCGACGACCTTCTGACAGAAAAGACAATGAGCAGTTCTTC
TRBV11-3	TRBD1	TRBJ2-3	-	CASKLGTGVTDTQYF	TGTGCCAGCAAACTCGGGACAGGGGTAACAGATACGCAGTATTTT
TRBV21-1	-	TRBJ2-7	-	CASTWDSPYEQYF	TGTGCCAGCACCTGGGACAGCCCATACGAGCAGTACTTC
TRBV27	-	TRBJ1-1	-	CASSLFGNQGTEAFF	TGTGCCAGCAGTTTATTTGGTAATCAGGGGACTGAAGCTTTCTTT
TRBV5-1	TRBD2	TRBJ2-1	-	CASSLTASGRSAEQFF	TGCGCCAGCAGCTTGACGGCTAGCGGGAGATCTGCTGAGCAGTTCTTC